The 7 T cell receptor beta chains given below trace back to one sample, sequenced in a study of blood T cells in healthy people across ages. Primers used in a second PCR of about 7 to 11 cycles were a sample-barcoded 5' primer and a J-beta primer mix. MiXCR, run by TCRdb on the 5' RACE reads, gives a single entry per CDR3 protein. The sample lists hundreds of thousands of distinct CDR3 sequences, 45% to 50% seen once, with around 32% in the top ten. Sequenced: blood. These TCRs come from a woman aged 55-70 years in good health.

This clonotype has more than one count but fewer than ten. For the CDR3, the DNA is TGCAGTGCAGACAGGGGATCCGGCTACACCTTC. Amino acid sequence: CSADRGSGYTF. The rearrangement uses TRBV20-1 and TRBJ1-2; 8 positions agree with TRBD1. Losses at the gene ends were 6 bases for V and 8 bases for J; bases not matched to a gene: 5. The CDR3 is made up of 11 amino acids. Germline V gives CDR1 DFQATT, CDR2 SNEGSKA (reference sequence).

The genes are TRBV29-1 and TRBJ2-1; unclear D gene. The V gene's germline CDR1 is SQVTM and CDR2 ANQGSEA. V was trimmed by 2 bases and J by 8 bases, leaving 16 bases between them. This CDR3 is 14 amino acids long. CDR3 amino acids: CSVERWTRSDEQFF. The CDR3 nucleotides read TGCAGCGTTGAAAGATGGACCCGGTCCGATGAGCAGTTCTTC.

The gene calls are TRBV15 and TRBJ2-5; no clear D gene. The CDR3 is 13 residues long. V gave up 2 bases and J gave up 3 bases, with 7 bases separating them. CDR1 and CDR2 (germline): LNHNV, YYDKDF (reference sequence). CDR3 DNA: TGTGCCACCAGCAGACAGAAAAAAGAGACCCAGTACTTC. Residues: CATSRQKKETQYF.

This chain joins TRBV29-1 and TRBJ1-1; no firm D call. Germline V gene data show CDR1 as SQVTM and CDR2 as ANQGSEA. This CDR3 contains 13 residues. Trimming left V 7 bases short and J 2 bases short, with 14 bases between. The CDR3 sequence: CSALHFFNTEAFF. The CDR3, as DNA: TGCAGCGCCCTCCATTTCTTCAACACTGAAGCTTTCTTT.

The chain uses TRBV3-1 and TRBJ2-4, with 8 bases that match TRBD2. The DNA end lines up better with TRBJ2-5; the J call may be wrong. CDR3 length: 14 residues. Germline V gene data show CDR1 as LGHDT and CDR2 as YNNKEL (reference sequence). The CDR3 loop reads CASTHSGGQETQYF. Here the CDR3 DNA reads TGTGCCAGCACCCACAGCGGGGGCCAAGAGACCCAGTACTTC.

The chain has TRBV19 and TRBJ1-2; TRBD1 matches at 8 bases. This CDR3 contains 14 residues. The V gene's germline CDR1 is LNHDA and CDR2 SQIVND (reference sequence). Unmatched junction bases numbered 8, after V lost 7 bases and J lost 4 bases. The CDR3 reads CASKAGGSGYGYTF. The CDR3 coding sequence is TGTGCCAGTAAAGCAGGGGGCAGCGGCTATGGCTACACCTTC.

V is TRBV20-1 and J is TRBJ1-1; D call uncertain. Per germline, CDR1 DFQATT and CDR2 SNEGSKA (reference sequence). This CDR3 has 12 amino acids. V was trimmed by 3 bases and J by 2 bases, leaving 7 bases between them. The CDR3 bases are TGCAGTGCTAGGCGGAGAAACACTGAAGCTTTCTTT. Translating gives CSARRRNTEAFF.